This T cell receptor (beta chain) was identified during a study of T cell repertoires in cytomegalovirus infection. On the study more broadly: Based on public TCR beta signatures, there were indications of CMV infection and of a matching HLA type.

The ends were cut back, 4 bases at V and 1 base at J, with 19 bases in the middle. The CDR3 is made up of 18 amino acids. Germline V gives CDR1 KGHDR, CDR2 SFDVKD. Each CDR3 protein gets one entry after TCRdb re-called the reads with MiXCR. The repertoire has approximately 500,000 distinct CDR3 sequences, 11% of them found once; the top ten carry about 10%. This clonotype was counted ten times or more. Sample: PBMCs. The receptor was derived from a human donor in good health (CMV status not recorded). Some clones in this sample may be carry-over from other donors' samples. V and J are TRBV24-1 and TRBJ2-1; perhaps TRBD1 as D (6 bases). This CDR3 is CATSDPRIGQGSYNEQFF. The CDR3 bases are TGTGCCACCAGTGACCCTAGGATTGGGCAGGGGTCCTACAATGAGCAGTTCTTC.